The rows below give T cell receptor beta chains drawn from one sample of a study of T cell responses to AZD1222 COVID-19 vaccine. Produced via immunoSEQ multiplex PCR; TCRdb's table is partial and in-frame only. This sample has just over 30,000 clones; 88% occur once, and the top ten carry roughly 15%. This material consisted of peripheral blood, taken 28 days after the second AZD1222 dose. The source of these receptors is an adult who received the AZD1222 COVID-19 vaccine. The CDR3 runs from the conserved cysteine through the conserved F or W. A D gene is named only where the DNA matches it firmly. The listing skips clone size in some rows; elsewhere it reads once, few, many or a size class.

size,V,D,J,CDR3,DNA
NA,TRBV30,NA,TRBJ1-2,CALRRSGLYGYTF,TGTGCCTTACGTAGGTCTGGACTGTATGGCTACACCTTC
NA,TRBV4-1,NA,TRBJ2-5,CASSQVAGAETQYF,TGCGCCAGCAGCCAAGTGGCGGGGGCAGAGACCCAGTACTTC
NA,TRBV28,NA,TRBJ1-1,CASRQNTEAFF,TGTGCCAGCAGGCAGAACACTGAAGCTTTCTTT
NA,TRBV14,NA,TRBJ1-2,CASSHEHLGADYGYTF,TGTGCCAGCAGCCACGAACATCTGGGCGCGGACTATGGCTACACCTTC
NA,TRBV19,TRBD2,TRBJ2-5,CASSEPLAAQETQYF,TGTGCCAGTAGCGAGCCACTAGCGGCCCAAGAGACCCAGTACTTC
NA,TRBV19,TRBD1,TRBJ2-2,CASIVFSGTGSPGELFF,TGTGCCAGTATTGTCTTTTCGGGGACAGGGTCGCCCGGGGAGCTGTTTTTT
NA,TRBV2,NA,TRBJ1-2,CASSVVPGYGYTF,TGTGCCAGCAGTGTGGTCCCCGGGTATGGCTACACCTTC
NA,TRBV4-2,NA,TRBJ1-2,CASSQDLVQGGYTF,TGTGCCAGCAGCCAAGACCTGGTGCAGGGTGGCTACACCTTC
NA,TRBV27,NA,TRBJ1-5,CASSPKNSNQPQHF,TGTGCCAGCAGCCCAAAAAATAGCAATCAGCCCCAGCATTTT
NA,TRBV7-9,NA,TRBJ1-6,CASSPQVTDNSPLHF,TGTGCCAGCAGCCCCCAGGTGACTGATAATTCACCCCTCCACTTT
NA,TRBV5-1,TRBD2,TRBJ2-2,CASSGLAGRIGELFF,TGCGCCAGCAGCGGACTAGCGGGGCGGATTGGGGAGCTGTTTTTT
once,TRBV13,TRBD2,TRBJ2-3,CASSLTSGGTDTQYF,TGTGCCAGCAGCTTGACTAGCGGGGGCACAGATACGCAGTATTTT
NA,TRBV5-1,NA,TRBJ2-1,CASSLSGYNEQFF,TGCGCCAGCAGCTTGAGCGGCTACAATGAGCAGTTCTTC
NA,TRBV18,NA,TRBJ1-2,CASSSDSNYGYTF,TGTGCCAGCTCATCGGACAGCAACTATGGCTACACCTTC
NA,TRBV6-5,NA,TRBJ1-2,CASRTFGQIYGYTF,TGTGCCAGCAGAACTTTTGGACAGATCTATGGCTACACCTTC
NA,TRBV5-6,NA,TRBJ1-1,CASRKRQNTEAFF,TGTGCCAGCAGGAAAAGACAGAACACTGAAGCTTTCTTT
once,TRBV6-5,TRBD2,TRBJ2-7,CASSYSVSGASYEQYF,TGTGCCAGCAGTTACTCCGTTAGCGGGGCCTCCTACGAGCAGTACTTC
NA,TRBV10-3,NA,TRBJ1-1,CAITTGMNTEAFF,TGTGCCATCACTACAGGGATGAACACTGAAGCTTTCTTT